This entry concerns a single T cell receptor (beta chain). Libraries were prepared by immunoSEQ multiplex PCR; TCRdb keeps only in-frame clonotypes and omits some of them. The data hold approximately 8,700 clones, with 30% to 40% observed a single time. The sample originates from a study of graft-versus-host responses after intestinal transplantation. On the study more broadly: Every recipient had anti-thymocyte globulin induction and around 3 years of tacrolimus plus steroids.

Following the reaction, CD3+CD4+ and CD3+CD8+ responders that were proliferating and CFSE-low underwent sorting. V was shortened by 4 bases and J by 3 bases, with 14 bases between the two germline ends. The CDR3 has 14 residues. CDR1 is SGHRS and CDR2 is YFSETQ in the germline V gene. The TCR originated in a human patient who received an intestinal transplant. The chain uses TRBV5-1 and TRBJ2-7, with a possible D match to TRBD2 (7 bases). The sequences come from alloreactive CD4+ T cells from a mixed lymphocyte reaction culture, collected before intestinal transplant. Subset specified: CFSE-low proliferating T cells sorted from approximately 6-day pre-transplant mixed lymphocyte reaction (GvH or HvG direction). The CDR3 sequence is CASSAEGGGYEQYF. The CDR3 nucleotides are TGCGCCAGCAGCGCCGAAGGGGGGGGCTACGAGCAGTACTTC.